These T cell receptor beta chains were read from a single sample in a study of post-analysis software for immune sequencing data. One entry per CDR3 protein results from TCRdb running MiXCR on the PCR reads. The sample holds a few hundred thousand distinct CDR3 sequences, less than 40% seen once. The sequencing input was blood. The source of these receptors is a girl aged 5 to 17 with multiple sclerosis. CDR3s include the opening cysteine and the closing phenylalanine or tryptophan. Fields, in order: V gene, CDR3 length, clone size, D gene, J gene, CDR3 protein, CDR3 DNA. D genes are given only for firm matches. Clone size is given for some rows only: seen once, a few or many times, or a class if the clone is expanded.

TRBV7-9	14	.	.	TRBJ1-6	CASSLAGINSPLHF	TGTGCCAGCAGCTTAGCGGGGATTAATTCACCCCTCCACTTT
TRBV20-1	15	.	TRBD2	TRBJ2-3	CSARDQTSGEDTQYF	TGCAGTGCTAGAGATCAAACTAGCGGGGAAGATACGCAGTATTTT
TRBV4-1	14	.	TRBD2	TRBJ2-7	CASSQDPSGMAQYF	TGCGCCAGCAGCCAAGATCCTAGCGGTATGGCCCAGTACTTC
TRBV18	15	.	TRBD1	TRBJ2-5	CASSPTLTGEKTQYF	TGTGCCAGCTCGCCTACCCTGACAGGGGAAAAGACCCAGTACTTC
TRBV5-1	18	.	TRBD2	TRBJ2-3	CASRKVLAGGSSTDTQYF	TGCGCCAGCAGGAAGGTCCTAGCGGGGGGGTCGAGCACAGATACGCAGTATTTT
TRBV7-6	14	.	.	TRBJ2-7	CASSLLSGPYEQYF	TGTGCCAGCAGCTTACTGTCAGGACCCTACGAGCAGTACTTC
TRBV5-1	15	.	.	TRBJ1-2	CASSAWDTGSYGYTF	TGCGCCAGCAGCGCCTGGGACACCGGTTCCTATGGCTACACCTTC
TRBV29-1	14	many	.	TRBJ2-5	CSVVAQGNQETQYF	TGCAGCGTTGTAGCCCAGGGGAACCAAGAGACCCAGTACTTC
TRBV28	16	.	.	TRBJ2-5	CASSLFPRGRRETQYF	TGTGCCAGCAGTTTGTTCCCACGGGGGCGGAGAGAGACCCAGTACTTC
TRBV6-5	13	.	.	TRBJ2-5	CACSYNLGETQYF	TGTGCCTGCAGTTACAATCTCGGGGAGACCCAGTACTTC
TRBV10-3	15	.	.	TRBJ1-5	CAISESNGAEVPQHF	TGTGCCATCAGTGAGTCGAACGGTGCGGAGGTGCCCCAGCATTTT
TRBV3-1	15	.	.	TRBJ1-5	CASSQSGSSNQPQHF	TGTGCCAGCAGCCAGTCGGGCTCGAGCAATCAGCCCCAGCATTTT
TRBV6-2/TRBV6-3	13	few	.	TRBJ2-2	CASTKQGPGELFF	TGTGCCAGCACTAAGCAGGGACCCGGGGAGCTGTTTTTT
TRBV27	14	.	.	TRBJ2-7	CASSWAGATYEQYF	TGTGCCAGCAGTTGGGCAGGGGCTACCTACGAGCAGTACTTC
TRBV6-6	13	many	.	TRBJ2-7	CASRSLGGNEQYF	TGTGCCAGCAGATCCCTTGGAGGAAACGAGCAGTACTTC
TRBV5-6	14	once	.	TRBJ1-1	CASSLKAGEVRVFF	TGTGCCAGCAGCTTGAAGGCAGGGGAGGTAAGAGTTTTCTTT
TRBV29-1	16	.	TRBD1	TRBJ2-1	CSVEASRTGLYNEQFF	TGCAGCGTTGAAGCCTCCAGGACAGGGCTATACAATGAGCAGTTCTTC
TRBV7-2	14	few	TRBD2	TRBJ2-1	CASSQGLAGAEQFF	TGTGCCAGCAGCCAGGGACTAGCGGGGGCTGAGCAGTTCTTC
TRBV18	15	.	TRBD1	TRBJ2-3	CASSPKGGPSDTQYF	TGTGCCAGCTCACCAAAAGGGGGCCCCTCGGATACGCAGTATTTT
TRBV25-1	13	.	.	TRBJ2-7	CASSAWTAYEQYF	TGTGCCAGCAGTGCGTGGACAGCCTACGAGCAGTACTTC
TRBV21-1	14	.	.	TRBJ2-7	CASSKGRDSYEQYF	TGTGCCAGCAGCAAAGGCCGGGACTCCTACGAGCAGTACTTC
TRBV5-1	14	.	.	TRBJ2-3	CASSLFGGGDTQYF	TGCGCCAGCAGCTTGTTCGGGGGCGGAGATACGCAGTATTTT
TRBV3-1	16	.	TRBD2	TRBJ2-3	CASSQDRLAGKDTQYF	TGTGCCAGCAGCCAAGACCGTCTAGCGGGGAAAGATACGCAGTATTTT
TRBV20-1	15	.	TRBD1	TRBJ1-4	CSARSAGGANEKLFF	TGCAGTGCTCGCTCGGCAGGGGGCGCGAATGAAAAACTGTTTTTT
TRBV6-6	11	.	.	TRBJ2-1	CASQGDNEQFF	TGTGCCAGCCAGGGTGACAATGAGCAGTTCTTC
TRBV5-1	15	.	.	TRBJ1-5	CASSSLPGRDQPQHF	TGCGCCAGCAGCTCTCTACCCGGACGGGATCAGCCCCAGCATTTT
TRBV20-1	18	.	.	TRBJ1-5	CSARDVGRGGSGNQPQHF	TGCAGTGCTAGAGATGTGGGCAGGGGAGGGTCTGGCAATCAGCCCCAGCATTTT
TRBV6-5	14	.	.	TRBJ1-1	CASSPGPANTGAFF	TGTGCCAGCAGTCCCGGCCCGGCGAACACTGGAGCTTTCTTT
TRBV5-1	18	.	.	TRBJ2-7	CASSPRGGLAEAAYEQYF	TGCGCCAGCAGCCCCCGTGGTGGTCTAGCTGAGGCCGCCTACGAGCAGTACTTC
TRBV19	11	few	.	TRBJ1-1	CASSSGPEAFF	TGTGCCAGTAGCTCCGGCCCCGAAGCTTTCTTT
TRBV3-1	16	.	.	TRBJ1-5	CASSQGGGGLRQPQHF	TGTGCCAGCAGCCAAGGGGGAGGGGGACTAAGGCAGCCCCAGCATTTT
TRBV7-2	17	few	TRBD1	TRBJ2-3	CASSPDPGGYLTDTQYF	TGTGCCAGCAGCCCGGATCCAGGGGGCTATCTCACAGATACGCAGTATTTT
TRBV7-9	15	few	TRBD2	TRBJ2-3	CASSGVAGLTDTQYF	TGTGCCAGCAGCGGTGTAGCGGGGCTCACAGATACGCAGTATTTT
TRBV21-1	14	.	.	TRBJ2-7	CASSEGSGAYEQYF	TGTGCCAGCAGCGAAGGGTCAGGGGCCTACGAGCAGTACTTC
TRBV28	18	.	TRBD1	TRBJ1-2	CASSPLRDRGEATDGYTF	TGTGCCAGCAGTCCACTCCGGGACAGGGGGGAGGCCACTGATGGCTACACCTTC
TRBV13	16	few	.	TRBJ2-7	CASSLGQEQAYYEQYF	TGTGCCAGCAGCTTAGGTCAGGAACAGGCATACTACGAGCAGTACTTC
TRBV7-3	14	many	TRBD2	TRBJ2-1	CASSLSGGANEQFF	TGTGCCAGCAGTTTGAGCGGGGGGGCCAATGAGCAGTTCTTC
TRBV6-5	16	few	TRBD1	TRBJ1-4	CASSYSKDRGEEKLFF	TGTGCCAGCAGTTACTCGAAGGACAGGGGAGAAGAAAAACTGTTTTTT
TRBV27	17	.	.	TRBJ2-2	CASSLSPWGLTAGELFF	TGTGCCAGCAGTTTATCCCCCTGGGGGTTGACGGCCGGGGAGCTGTTTTTT
TRBV4-1	16	.	TRBD2	TRBJ2-5	CASSQPTRTSGGKQYF	TGCGCCAGCAGCCAACCCACGCGGACTAGCGGGGGTAAGCAGTACTTC
TRBV29-1	15	few	.	TRBJ1-2	CSVEKAGPDLYGYTF	TGCAGCGTTGAAAAGGCAGGGCCAGATCTCTATGGCTACACCTTC
TRBV27	16	.	TRBD2	TRBJ2-1	CASSLRTSGGNNEQFF	TGTGCCAGCAGTCTCCGGACTAGCGGGGGCAATAATGAGCAGTTCTTC
TRBV5-4	14	.	.	TRBJ2-7	CASSLGSPLVEQYF	TGTGCCAGCAGCTTGGGATCCCCGCTGGTCGAGCAGTACTTC
TRBV9	15	.	.	TRBJ2-7	CASSLRTDTYYEQYF	TGTGCCAGCAGCCTAAGAACCGACACGTACTACGAGCAGTACTTC